This TCR beta chain was sequenced in a study of cytomegalovirus exposure and HLA in healthy donors. The PCR was carried out with 60 Vbeta primers and 13 Jbeta primers. Clones were read by immunoSEQ multiplex PCR, and TCRdb kept only the in-frame ones, dropping some. This sample's table has roughly 65,000 clones. The germline V gene has CDR1 MNHEY and CDR2 SMNVEV (reference sequence). CDR3 length equals 14 residues. V shed 5 bases, J shed 8 bases, and the junction held 9 bases outside the gene matches. V usage is TRBV27 and J usage is TRBJ1-2; 9 bases match TRBD1. Sequenced material: PBMCs. The clonotype was recovered from a boy younger than 18 in good health and CMV-seronegative. In nucleotides, the CDR3 is TGTGCCAGCAGTCGGGGACAGGGTTTTGAAGGCTACACCTTC. The encoded protein is CASSRGQGFEGYTF.